This TCR beta chain was sequenced during a study of T cell repertoires in cytomegalovirus infection (dated by TCRdb to the late 2010s). With regard to the full study: Peptide stimulations targeted recently identified HLA-C-restricted CMV epitopes, whose presentation resists viral immunomodulation, together with well-studied HLA-B-restricted epitopes. Donor HLA type was relevant to the analysis, as public TCR beta signatures indicated carriage of CMV infection together with the matching HLA type.

The germline V gene (reference sequence) supplies CDR1 SEHNR and CDR2 FQNEAQ. The germline V end is reduced by 6 bases and the J end by 5 bases; junction bases left unmatched: 12. Its CDR3 holds 16 amino acids, cysteine through phenylalanine. Here the CDR3 DNA is all that survives: 48 bases in frame from base 1. Study-wide findings and limitations: The ex vivo response was dominated by HLA-C-restricted CMV-specific TCR beta clonotypes, which also provided the single most frequent clonotype in two of eight donors. In both this cohort and an independent roughly 350-donor cohort, the cumulative frequency of public TCR beta family members distinguished carriers of CMV infection plus the relevant HLA type.

This clonotype was observed once. It lacks a known antigen. No per-base quality is available; no much larger clone lies one base away. One read offers little support. The label giving this sample's treatment or condition can be read as: in vitro stimulation with specific CMV peptide epitopes to enrich CMV-specific T cells. Instrument on record: Illumina HiSeq 1500. Starting from the raw public reads, TCRdb applied fastp trimming at Q25, assembled clones with MiXCR and retained in-frame beta chains. One record per CDR3 amino acid sequence lists the most common genes and DNA. This sample comprises some 38,000 distinct CDR3 sequences, around half of them detected only once. In total, the top ten clones hold more than 80% of the sample.

This TCR was sampled from a human donor in good health (CMV status not recorded). Some clones in this sample may be carry-over from other donors' samples. The sample here was CD8+ T cells from cultured PBMCs, taken from culture after CMV antigen stimulation. The chain uses TRBV7-9 and TRBJ2-2; the junction holds 7 bases that match TRBD1. The DNA reads as follows: TGTGCCAGCAGTGTTGAACAGGGGCCTTCAACCGGGGAGCTGTTTTTT. The encoded protein is CASSVEQGPSTGELFF. With the rest looked up from the reference TRBV7-9 and TRBJ2-2 genes rather than sequenced, the full variable domain is DTGVSQNPRHKITKRGQNVTFRCDPISEHNRLYWYRQTLGQGPEFLTYFQNEAQLEKSRLLSDRFSAERPKGSFSTLEIQRTEQGDSAMYLCASSVEQGPSTGELFFGEGSRLTVL.